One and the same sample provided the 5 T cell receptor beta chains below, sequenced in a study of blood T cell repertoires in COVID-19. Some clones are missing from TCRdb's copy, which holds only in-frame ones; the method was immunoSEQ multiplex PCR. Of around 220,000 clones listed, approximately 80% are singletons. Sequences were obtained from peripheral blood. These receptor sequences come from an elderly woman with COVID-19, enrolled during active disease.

The CDR3 DNA sequence: TGCAGCGGTGACAGGGGCCTCGGGGAGACCCAGTACTTC. It encodes CSGDRGLGETQYF. The rearrangement links TRBV29-1 to TRBJ2-5, with 8 bases matching TRBD1. CDR1 and CDR2 (germline): SQVTM, ANQGSEA. The length of the CDR3 is 13 residues. The junction had 9 bases not matched to a gene; V was cut back by 7 bases and J by 5 bases.

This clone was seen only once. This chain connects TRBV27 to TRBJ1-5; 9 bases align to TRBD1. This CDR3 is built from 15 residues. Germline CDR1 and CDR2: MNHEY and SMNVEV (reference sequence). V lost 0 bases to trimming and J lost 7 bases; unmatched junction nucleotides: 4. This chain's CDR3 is CASSLSGQGWQPQHF. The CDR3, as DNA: TGTGCCAGCAGTTTATCGGGACAGGGTTGGCAGCCCCAGCATTTT.

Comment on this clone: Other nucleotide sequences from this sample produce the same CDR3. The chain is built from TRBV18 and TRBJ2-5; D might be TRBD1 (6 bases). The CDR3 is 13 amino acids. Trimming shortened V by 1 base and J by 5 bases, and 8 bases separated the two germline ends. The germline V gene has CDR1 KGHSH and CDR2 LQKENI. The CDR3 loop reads CASSPRGRETQYF. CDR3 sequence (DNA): TGTGCCAGCTCACCACGGGGGCGTGAGACCCAGTACTTC.

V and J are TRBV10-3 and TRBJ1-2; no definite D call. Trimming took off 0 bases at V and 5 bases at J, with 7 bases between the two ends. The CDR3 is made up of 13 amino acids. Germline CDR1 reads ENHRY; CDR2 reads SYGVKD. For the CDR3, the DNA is TGTGCCATCAGTGAGTCGGGAGAGTATGGCTACACCTTC. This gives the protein CAISESGEYGYTF.

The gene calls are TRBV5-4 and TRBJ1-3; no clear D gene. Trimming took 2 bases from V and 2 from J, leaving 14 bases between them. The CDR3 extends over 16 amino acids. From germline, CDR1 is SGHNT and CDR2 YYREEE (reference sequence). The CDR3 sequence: CASSLGSGSTGNTIYF. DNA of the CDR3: TGTGCCAGCAGCTTAGGGAGCGGTTCAACTGGAAACACCATATATTTT.